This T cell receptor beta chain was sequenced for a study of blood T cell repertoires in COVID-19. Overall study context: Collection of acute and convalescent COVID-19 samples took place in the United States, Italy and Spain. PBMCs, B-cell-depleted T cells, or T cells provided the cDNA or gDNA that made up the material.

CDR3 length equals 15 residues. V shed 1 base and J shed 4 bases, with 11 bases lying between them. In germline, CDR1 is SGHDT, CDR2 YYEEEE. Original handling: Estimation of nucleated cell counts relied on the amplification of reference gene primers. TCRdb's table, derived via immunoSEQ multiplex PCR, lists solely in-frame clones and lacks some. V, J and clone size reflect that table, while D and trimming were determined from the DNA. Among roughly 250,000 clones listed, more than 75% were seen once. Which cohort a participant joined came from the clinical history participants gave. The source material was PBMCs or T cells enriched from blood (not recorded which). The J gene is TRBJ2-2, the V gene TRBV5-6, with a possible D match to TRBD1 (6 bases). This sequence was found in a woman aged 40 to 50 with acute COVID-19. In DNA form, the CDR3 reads TGTGCCAGCAGCTTGTACAGGGACGGCACCGGGGAGCTGTTTTTT. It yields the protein CASSLYRDGTGELFF.